This T cell receptor beta chain was observed in a study of blood T cell repertoires in COVID-19. Germline values: CDR1 SGHVS, CDR2 FQNEAQ. V dropped 4 bases and J dropped 2 bases, with 10 bases sitting between them. The CDR3 covers 14 residues. Using immunoSEQ multiplex PCR, the repertoire was profiled, and TCRdb retains in-frame clones only, with some absent. The sample shows under 250,000 clones, around 86% of them seen only once. The sample taken for sequencing was PBMCs or T cells enriched from blood (not recorded which). This sequence was found in a woman aged 45-65 years with acute COVID-19. The chain couples TRBV7-8 to TRBJ2-3, with unresolved D. The CDR3 region is CASSSRMITDTQYF. CDR3 DNA: TGTGCCAGCAGCTCGAGGATGATCACAGATACGCAGTATTTT.